These 27 T cell receptor beta chains came from one sample sequenced in a study of vaccination and CD4 T cells after COVID-19. Which antigens these TCRs recognize remains unknown. Documented treatment: approximately 11-day PBMC culture with coronavirus spike peptide pools or control peptides (ViraFEST assay). An Oncomine TCR Beta short-read assay was used to sequence the DNA from cultured CD4+ T cells. TCRdb re-called the PCR reads through MiXCR, storing one row per CDR3 protein. The sample shows 9,500 to 10,000 distinct CDR3 sequences, 51% of them seen only once. Sequenced sample: CD4+ T cells from blood, cultured in vitro. These receptors came from a human donor who had recovered from COVID-19.

The CDR3 DNA is TGTGCCAGCAGCCAATCCGGGACGAATTCACCCCTCCACTTT. This codes for CASSQSGTNSPLHF. The rearrangement joins TRBV7-9 to TRBJ1-6; D might be TRBD1 (5 bases). This CDR3 comprises 14 residues. V was clipped by 5 bases and J by 7 bases, with 12 bases between them. Germline V lookup: CDR1 SEHNR, CDR2 FQNEAQ (reference sequence).

The rearrangement links TRBV4-1 to TRBJ2-1; possibly TRBD1 for D (6 bases). Germline loops: CDR1 MGHRA, CDR2 YSYEKL. CDR3 length: 16 amino acids. Between the trimmed V and J ends, which lost 2 bases and 0 bases, there was a span of 11 bases. The CDR3: CASSQPGVSSYNEQFF. The CDR3 coding sequence is TGCGCCAGCAGCCAACCAGGGGTCAGCTCCTACAATGAGCAGTTCTTC.

The chain joins TRBV7-2 to TRBJ1-6, with D tentatively TRBD1 (5 bases). Trimming shortened V by 5 bases and J by 6 bases, and 20 bases separated the two germline ends. The CDR3 covers 17 residues. Germline V gene lookup returns CDR1 SGHTA and CDR2 FQGNSA. CDR3 amino acids: CASSPRGGDPGNSPLHF. CDR3 nucleotide sequence: TGTGCCAGCAGCCCCCGGGGTGGGGACCCGGGTAATTCACCCCTCCACTTT.

This clonotype has more than one count but fewer than ten. V and J are TRBV12-3 or TRBV12-4 and TRBJ2-4; 7 bases agree with TRBD2. The CDR3 sequence is 14 residues long. V lost 6 bases and J lost 0; bases outside the gene matches: 2. The CDR3 DNA reads as TGTGCCAGCAGCCGGGGGGTAGCCAAAAACATTCAGTACTTC. Translating gives CASSRGVAKNIQYF.

The chain links TRBV4-1 to TRBJ2-5; 9 nucleotides match TRBD2. Trimming cost V 4 bases and J 4 bases; bases outside gene matches: 13. CDR1 and CDR2 from the germline V gene are MGHRA and YSYEKL. The CDR3 sequence is 17 residues long. DNA for the CDR3: TGCGCCAGCAGCCGTGGTCAGGCGGGGGGGTTCCGAGAGACCCAGTACTTC. Its translation: CASSRGQAGGFRETQYF.

The V and J genes are TRBV6-2 or TRBV6-3 and TRBJ1-1, with D possibly matching TRBD1 (6 bases). Trimming removed 2 bases from V and 4 bases from J, with 11 bases in between. The V gene's germline CDR1 is MNHEY and CDR2 SVGEGT. CDR3 size: 14 residues. CDR3 bases: TGTGCCAGCAGTTACGGGCAGGGGATCACTGAAGCTTTCTTT. Its protein is CASSYGQGITEAFF.

The chain is built from TRBV9 and TRBJ1-6; the match to TRBD1 covers 7 bases. Germline V gene sequence: CDR1 SGDLS, CDR2 YYNGEE. The CDR3 length is 18 residues. V trimming: 2 bases; J trimming: 7 bases; junction bases outside the gene matches: 15. CDR3 bases: TGTGCCAGCAGCGTCTCTGATCGCCGACAGGGAGAAAATTCACCCCTCCACTTT. This encodes CASSVSDRRQGENSPLHF.

This clonotype turned up a few times. CDR3 sequence (DNA): TGTGCCAGCAGCTCACCTGGGGCCATCCGGGCCAACGTCCTGACTTTC. This encodes CASSSPGAIRANVLTF. The gene calls are TRBV11-2 and TRBJ2-6; possibly TRBD1 for D (5 bases). The germline V and J ends were trimmed by 4 bases and 5 bases, with 15 bases remaining between them. CDR1 is SGHAT, CDR2 FQNNGV, per germline. The CDR3 extends over 16 amino acids. Using reference TRBV11-2 and TRBJ2-6 for the parts outside the CDR3, the full variable domain is EAGVAQSPRYKIIEKRQSVAFWCNPISGHATLYWYQQILGQGPKLLIQFQNNGVVDDSQLPKDRFSAERLKGVDSTLKIQPAKLEDSAVYLCASSSPGAIRANVLTFGAGSRLTVL.

This chain connects TRBV18 to TRBJ1-1; no reliable D call. V gave up 3 bases and J gave up 5 bases, with 13 bases separating them. The CDR3 length is 14 residues. Germline lookup yields CDR1 KGHSH and CDR2 LQKENI. CDR3 region: CASSPVGSGTEAFF. As DNA, the CDR3 is TGTGCCAGCTCACCGGTGGGCTCGGGTACTGAAGCTTTCTTT.

This rearrangement joins TRBV27 to TRBJ2-1; perhaps TRBD2 as D (6 bases). CDR3 length: 15 residues. CDR1 and CDR2 (germline): MNHEY, SMNVEV (reference sequence). The germline V and J ends were trimmed by 1 base and 5 bases, with 12 bases remaining between them. The CDR3 spells CASSLYRSGDNEQFF. As DNA, the CDR3 is TGTGCCAGCAGTTTATACCGATCGGGGGACAATGAGCAGTTCTTC.

By share, this clonotype counts as medium-sized. CDR3 amino acids: CASSVDESGGAERREQYF. The CDR3 DNA reads as TGTGCCAGCAGCGTAGATGAAAGCGGGGGGGCCGAACGTCGCGAGCAGTACTTC. The chain combines TRBV9 with TRBJ2-7; the match to TRBD2 covers 10 bases. There are 18 residues in the CDR3. Germline V gives CDR1 SGDLS, CDR2 YYNGEE. Trimming at V came to 0 bases and at J to 6 bases, leaving 15 bases not matched to a gene. Based on the CDR3 plus reference TRBV9 and TRBJ2-7, the full variable domain is DSGVTQTPKHLITATGQRVTLRCSPRSGDLSVYWYQQSLDQGLQFLIQYYNGEERAKGNILERFSAQQFPDLHSELNLSSLELGDSALYFCASSVDESGGAERREQYFGPGTRLTVT.

This sequence joins TRBV2 and TRBJ1-5; TRBD1 matches at 10 bases. Germline V gene sequence: CDR1 SNHLY, CDR2 FYNNEI. The CDR3 consists of 15 residues. V lost 3 bases and J lost 5; bases outside the gene matches: 4. CDR3 amino acids: CASSDRTGGHQPQHF. The CDR3 DNA sequence: TGTGCCAGCAGTGACAGGACAGGGGGGCATCAGCCCCAGCATTTT.

This clonotype was seen only a few times. V gene TRBV11-2 combines with J gene TRBJ2-7, with D perhaps given as TRBD1 or TRBD2 (5 bases each). The ends were cut back, 3 bases at V and 3 bases at J, with 12 bases in the middle. This CDR3 is built from 14 residues. Germline values: CDR1 SGHAT, CDR2 FQNNGV. The CDR3 here is CASSLGDGSYEQYF. The DNA for the CDR3 is TGTGCCAGCAGCTTGGGGGACGGAAGCTACGAGCAGTACTTC.

This chain joins TRBV2 and TRBJ2-2, with a weak D call TRBD1 (6 bases). Trimming stripped 7 bases from V and 6 bases from J, with 18 bases between. CDR1 is SNHLY, CDR2 FYNNEI, per germline. This CDR3 is built from 15 residues. The CDR3 DNA sequence: TGTGCCAGCAATCAACGACAGGCGTGGTCCGGGGAGCTGTTTTTT. Translating it yields CASNQRQAWSGELFF. Drawing the rest from reference TRBV2 and TRBJ2-2, the complete variable domain is EPEVTQTPSHQVTQMGQEVILRCVPISNHLYFYWYRQILGQKVEFLVSFYNNEISEKSEIFDDQFSVERPDGSNFTLKIRSTKLEDSAMYFCASNQRQAWSGELFFGEGSRLTVL.

CDR3 bases: TGTGCCAGCAGCTTAGGAGTCGAGAACAGCCCAAAAGAGACCCAGTACTTC. Its protein product is CASSLGVENSPKETQYF. The chain is built from TRBV11-1 and TRBJ2-5, with D unresolved. The CDR3 has 17 amino acids. The ends were cut back, 1 base at V and 3 bases at J, with 18 bases in the middle. From germline, CDR1 is SGHAT and CDR2 FQDESV (reference sequence).

This clonotype was counted only a few times. The genes are TRBV12-3 or TRBV12-4 and TRBJ1-5, with D maybe TRBD1 (5 bases). The CDR3 spans 13 residues. Trimming removed 3 bases at V and 6 bases at J, with 9 bases between. The CDR3 reads CASSFGGGQPQHF. CDR3 coding DNA: TGTGCCAGCAGTTTCGGGGGTGGTCAGCCCCAGCATTTT.

This clonotype was seen more than once but under ten times. The rearrangement links TRBV12-3 or TRBV12-4 to TRBJ2-3; 7 bases are a match to TRBD2. The CDR3 consists of 15 residues. Unmatched junction bases numbered 9, after V lost 6 bases and J lost 3 bases. For the CDR3, the DNA is TGTGCCAGCAGCAGTCTCCGGGGGGTAACAGATACGCAGTATTTT. Encoded protein: CASSSLRGVTDTQYF.

This clonotype was detected only a few times. The V and J genes are TRBV5-5 and TRBJ1-4; a weak D match, TRBD1 (5 bases). The CDR3 runs to 13 residues. Germline V CDR1 and CDR2: SGHKS, YYEKEE (reference sequence). V was shortened by 6 bases and J by 8 bases, with 14 bases between the two germline ends. CDR3 in amino acids: CASTPGRGEKLFF. Here the CDR3 DNA reads TGTGCCAGCACCCCAGGGAGGGGAGAAAAACTGTTTTTT.

This chain's CDR3 is CSASLGANTEAFF. DNA for the CDR3: TGCAGTGCTAGTCTGGGGGCAAACACTGAAGCTTTCTTT. The chain carries TRBV20-1 and TRBJ1-1, with TRBD1 as a possible D gene (6 bases). Germline-derived CDR1 and CDR2 are DFQATT and SNEGSKA (reference sequence). The ends were cut back, 3 bases at V and 2 bases at J, with 10 bases in the middle. The CDR3 is 13 residues long.

This clonotype appeared a single time. The rearrangement joins TRBV29-1 to TRBJ1-4, with 9 bases aligning to TRBD1. This CDR3 spans 13 amino acids. V was pared by 6 bases and J by 5 bases, with 4 bases of the junction left unmatched. Germline-derived CDR1 and CDR2 are SQVTM and ANQGSEA. The CDR3 region is CSVAGTGNEKLFF. The CDR3 nucleotides are TGCAGCGTGGCCGGGACAGGGAATGAAAAACTGTTTTTT.

This clonotype has only a few counts. The chain uses TRBV7-2 and TRBJ1-1, with a possible D match to TRBD1 (6 bases). This CDR3 has 14 residues. CDR1 is SGHTA, CDR2 FQGNSA, per germline. Trimming took 1 base from V and 3 from J, leaving 9 bases between them. Here the CDR3 DNA reads TGTGCCAGCAGCTTAGTGGACAGTTACACTGAAGCTTTCTTT. Translating it yields CASSLVDSYTEAFF.

In this sample, this clonotype turned up a few times. The chain joins TRBV6-1 to TRBJ1-1, with a tentative D call TRBD1 (5 bases). V lost 3 bases and J 4 bases, leaving 18 bases between the germline ends. The CDR3 spans 16 residues. From germline, CDR1 is MNHNS and CDR2 SASEGT. This CDR3 is CASSDTWARGTTEAFF. The DNA for the CDR3 is TGTGCCAGCAGTGATACCTGGGCCCGGGGGACCACTGAAGCTTTCTTT.

This chain uses TRBV6-2 or TRBV6-3 with TRBJ1-2, with D uncertain. The germline CDR1 and CDR2 sequences are MNHEY and SVGEGT. This CDR3 spans 14 amino acids. The V end lost 6 bases, the J end lost 4 bases, and 15 bases lay between the germline ends. The CDR3 here is CASSPGSSRYGYTF. The CDR3 DNA sequence: TGTGCCAGCAGCCCCGGGTCAAGTCGCTATGGCTACACCTTC.

The V call is TRBV6-5, the J call TRBJ2-2; 8 bases are a match to TRBD1. CDR1 and CDR2 from the germline V gene are MNHEY and SVGAGI. This CDR3 region has 16 residues. With V trimmed by 4 bases and J by 4 bases, 8 bases remained unmatched. For the CDR3, the DNA is TGTGCCAGCAGTTCCCCGACAGGGGTGGGCACCGGGGAGCTGTTTTTT. It is translated as CASSSPTGVGTGELFF.

This clonotype was seen a handful of times. The V call is TRBV7-2, the J call TRBJ1-6; TRBD1 matches 9 bases. The CDR3 is 18 residues long. Germline CDR1 and CDR2: SGHTA and FQGNSA. Unmatched junction bases numbered 13, after V lost 1 base and J lost 9 bases. The CDR3 reads CASSLGGGQGATSSPLHF. The CDR3, as DNA: TGTGCCAGCAGCTTAGGCGGGGGACAGGGAGCCACAAGTTCACCCCTCCACTTT. Based on the CDR3 plus reference TRBV7-2 and TRBJ1-6, the full variable domain is GAGVSQSPSNKVTEKGKDVELRCDPISGHTALYWYRQSLGQGLEFLIYFQGNSAPDKSGLPSDRFSAERTGGSVSTLTIQRTQQEDSAVYLCASSLGGGQGATSSPLHFGNGTRLTVT.

A few counts support this clonotype. V and J are TRBV12-3 or TRBV12-4 and TRBJ2-5; 11 bases agree with TRBD2. The length of the CDR3 is 16 residues. Trimming at V came to 6 bases and at J to 10 bases, leaving 16 bases not matched to a gene. CDR3 amino acids: CASRAPGLAASVGQYF. As DNA, the CDR3 is TGTGCCAGCAGGGCCCCGGGACTAGCGGCTAGTGTTGGCCAGTACTTC.

This clonotype was found a few times. The chain has TRBV18 and TRBJ1-5; tentative D call: TRBD1 (6 bases). With 6 bases removed from V and 9 bases from J, the gap between germline ends came to 18 bases. CDR3 size: 14 residues. The germline V gene encodes CDR1 KGHSH and CDR2 LQKENI. CDR3 in amino acids: CASSPARGGLPQHF. The CDR3 bases are TGTGCCAGCTCCCCTGCCAGGGGCGGTCTGCCCCAGCATTTT.